This is a list of T cell receptor beta chains from one sample in a study of regulatory T cells in long-lasting Graves disease. TCRdb redid the calling of the multiplex PCR reads with MiXCR, one entry per CDR3 protein. The data show approximately 300,000 distinct CDR3 sequences, about 18% seen once. This specimen consisted of peripheral blood mononuclear cells (PBMCs), obtained at new diagnosis, from a patient treated with antithyroid drugs. The receptors derive from a female donor with Graves disease. CDR3s include the opening cysteine and the closing phenylalanine or tryptophan. Fields, in order: J gene, V gene, D gene, clone size, CDR3 DNA, CDR3 protein. The D gene is left open where the match is weak. Only part of the rows carry a size: once, few, many, or a class if the clone is expanded.

j_call: TRBJ1-2; v_call: TRBV28; d_call: TRBD1; clone_size: few; cdr3_nt: TGTGCCAGCAGTTCCCCCGACAGGGTTCATGGCTACACCTTC; cdr3_aa: CASSSPDRVHGYTF
j_call: TRBJ1-2; v_call: TRBV2; d_call: TRBD1; clone_size: -; cdr3_nt: TGTGCCAGCAGTGAAACGACAGGGGTCGGGTATGGCTACACCTTC; cdr3_aa: CASSETTGVGYGYTF
j_call: TRBJ2-2; v_call: TRBV9; d_call: -; clone_size: many; cdr3_nt: TGTGCCAGCAGCGCCTTGGGCGGGGAGCTGTTTTTT; cdr3_aa: CASSALGGELFF
j_call: TRBJ2-1; v_call: TRBV7-9; d_call: -; clone_size: -; cdr3_nt: TGTGCCAGCAGCTTCCACAGTAACGACAATGAGCAGTTCTTC; cdr3_aa: CASSFHSNDNEQFF
j_call: TRBJ2-7; v_call: TRBV6-2/TRBV6-3; d_call: TRBD1; clone_size: many; cdr3_nt: TGTGCCAGCAGCTCGATGGACAGGGGAGTGATCGAGCAGTACTTC; cdr3_aa: CASSSMDRGVIEQYF
j_call: TRBJ2-3; v_call: TRBV7-9; d_call: -; clone_size: many; cdr3_nt: TGTGCCAGCAACCGCGGAGCAGATACGCAGTATTTT; cdr3_aa: CASNRGADTQYF
j_call: TRBJ2-3; v_call: TRBV6-1; d_call: -; clone_size: -; cdr3_nt: TGTGCCAGCAGTGAAGCGCGGGGTACGCAGTATTTT; cdr3_aa: CASSEARGTQYF
j_call: TRBJ2-5; v_call: TRBV7-8; d_call: TRBD2; clone_size: -; cdr3_nt: TGTGCCAGCAGCTTAGGTAGTAGCGGGGCTCAAGAGACCCAGTACTTC; cdr3_aa: CASSLGSSGAQETQYF
j_call: TRBJ1-2; v_call: TRBV5-4; d_call: -; clone_size: many; cdr3_nt: TGTGCCAGCAGCTTGGACCACTATGGCTACACCTTC; cdr3_aa: CASSLDHYGYTF
j_call: TRBJ2-1; v_call: TRBV9; d_call: -; clone_size: many; cdr3_nt: TGTGCCAGCAGCCCCCGGGTCCGGGGGAGTGCGTACAATGAGCAGTTCTTC; cdr3_aa: CASSPRVRGSAYNEQFF
j_call: TRBJ1-5; v_call: TRBV27; d_call: TRBD1; clone_size: many; cdr3_nt: TGTGCCAGCAGTTTTGGGACAGGGGAACAGCCCCAGCATTTT; cdr3_aa: CASSFGTGEQPQHF
j_call: TRBJ1-2; v_call: TRBV19; d_call: -; clone_size: many; cdr3_nt: TGTGCCAGTAGCTACAGCCCTAACTATGGCTACACCTTC; cdr3_aa: CASSYSPNYGYTF
j_call: TRBJ2-7; v_call: TRBV27; d_call: TRBD1; clone_size: many; cdr3_nt: TGTGCCAGCAGTCCCTGGACAGGGAGGTACGAGCAGTACTTC; cdr3_aa: CASSPWTGRYEQYF
j_call: TRBJ1-1; v_call: TRBV5-5; d_call: TRBD1; clone_size: -; cdr3_nt: TGCGCCAGCAGCTTGGCCCGGGACAGCAAAGTGTACACTGAAGCTTTCTTT; cdr3_aa: CASSLARDSKVYTEAFF
j_call: TRBJ2-3; v_call: TRBV3-1; d_call: -; clone_size: many; cdr3_nt: TGTGCCAGCAGCCAAGACGGACGGGACGGCACAGATACGCAGTATTTT; cdr3_aa: CASSQDGRDGTDTQYF
j_call: TRBJ2-5; v_call: TRBV6-1; d_call: TRBD1; clone_size: many; cdr3_nt: TGTGCCAGCAGTGATTCGGGCAGGGGGCTAATAGAGACCCAGTACTTC; cdr3_aa: CASSDSGRGLIETQYF
j_call: TRBJ1-1; v_call: TRBV6-1; d_call: -; clone_size: many; cdr3_nt: TGTGCCAGCAGAGGAGGCTCAAACACTGAAGCTTTCTTT; cdr3_aa: CASRGGSNTEAFF
j_call: TRBJ2-7; v_call: TRBV4-1; d_call: TRBD2; clone_size: many; cdr3_nt: TGCGCCAGCAGCCAGATTAATAGCGGGTGGAGTGCCGAGCAGTACTTC; cdr3_aa: CASSQINSGWSAEQYF
j_call: TRBJ1-1; v_call: TRBV6-4; d_call: -; clone_size: -; cdr3_nt: TGTGCCAGCAGTCCACAGGGTGCCACTGAAGCTTTCTTT; cdr3_aa: CASSPQGATEAFF
j_call: TRBJ2-1; v_call: TRBV5-1; d_call: TRBD2; clone_size: many; cdr3_nt: TGCGCCAGCAGCTACCTAGCGGAAACCTACAATGAGCAGTTCTTC; cdr3_aa: CASSYLAETYNEQFF
j_call: TRBJ2-7; v_call: TRBV2; d_call: TRBD2; clone_size: many; cdr3_nt: TGTGCCAGCAGCCCCCCGGGACTAGGGTACGAGCAGTACTTC; cdr3_aa: CASSPPGLGYEQYF
j_call: TRBJ2-1; v_call: TRBV14; d_call: TRBD2; clone_size: few; cdr3_nt: TGTGCCAGCAACCCTGGACTAGCGGGAGTGGGTGAGCAGTTCTTC; cdr3_aa: CASNPGLAGVGEQFF
j_call: TRBJ1-2; v_call: TRBV3-1; d_call: -; clone_size: many; cdr3_nt: TGTGCCAGCAGCGTCCGAGGATACGGTGGCTACACCTTC; cdr3_aa: CASSVRGYGGYTF
j_call: TRBJ1-3; v_call: TRBV12-3/TRBV12-4; d_call: -; clone_size: many; cdr3_nt: TGTGCCAGCAGTTTATCCGGGTCCTCTGGAAACACCATATATTTT; cdr3_aa: CASSLSGSSGNTIYF
j_call: TRBJ2-3; v_call: TRBV9; d_call: -; clone_size: many; cdr3_nt: TGTGCCAGCAGCGGTAGGTTCGTCCACGATACGCAGTATTTT; cdr3_aa: CASSGRFVHDTQYF
j_call: TRBJ1-6; v_call: TRBV6-1; d_call: TRBD1; clone_size: few; cdr3_nt: TGTGCCAGCAGTGACATGGACAGGGGGCTTTCACCCCTCCACTTT; cdr3_aa: CASSDMDRGLSPLHF
j_call: TRBJ2-5; v_call: TRBV19; d_call: -; clone_size: few; cdr3_nt: TGTGCCAGCTCTTGGGACACAAAAGAGACCCAGTACTTC; cdr3_aa: CASSWDTKETQYF
j_call: TRBJ1-4; v_call: TRBV27; d_call: -; clone_size: many; cdr3_nt: TGTGCCAGCAGTTTATCGGGGGGATCGGGAAAACTGTTTTTT; cdr3_aa: CASSLSGGSGKLFF
j_call: TRBJ1-2; v_call: TRBV12-3/TRBV12-4; d_call: -; clone_size: many; cdr3_nt: TGTGCCAGCAGTCTAGGGTTTCAAGATTATGGCTACACCTTC; cdr3_aa: CASSLGFQDYGYTF
j_call: TRBJ2-7; v_call: TRBV7-2; d_call: TRBD2; clone_size: many; cdr3_nt: TGTGCCAGCAGCCTAAGACTAGCGGGAGGCGAGCAGTACTTC; cdr3_aa: CASSLRLAGGEQYF
j_call: TRBJ1-6; v_call: TRBV7-9; d_call: TRBD1; clone_size: many; cdr3_nt: TGTGCCAGCACCTCGCGGGGACAGGGCTATAATTCACCCCTCCACTTT; cdr3_aa: CASTSRGQGYNSPLHF
j_call: TRBJ2-5; v_call: TRBV9; d_call: -; clone_size: many; cdr3_nt: TGTGCCAGCAGCCCAAGGGGATTCGAGACCCAGTACTTC; cdr3_aa: CASSPRGFETQYF
j_call: TRBJ1-6; v_call: TRBV7-9; d_call: -; clone_size: many; cdr3_nt: TGTGCCAGCAGCCCGTGGGAGCCGAAATCACCCCTCCACTTT; cdr3_aa: CASSPWEPKSPLHF
j_call: TRBJ2-3; v_call: TRBV20-1; d_call: -; clone_size: -; cdr3_nt: TGCAGTGCTGGAACAGGAGGCGGCACAGATACGCAGTATTTT; cdr3_aa: CSAGTGGGTDTQYF
j_call: TRBJ2-3; v_call: TRBV18; d_call: -; clone_size: many; cdr3_nt: TGTGCCAGCTCACCCGATAACACAGATACGCAGTATTTT; cdr3_aa: CASSPDNTDTQYF
j_call: TRBJ2-7; v_call: TRBV10-3; d_call: TRBD2; clone_size: -; cdr3_nt: TGTGCCATCAGCGCTCCTCTCGGGACTAGCGAGGACGAGCAGTACTTC; cdr3_aa: CAISAPLGTSEDEQYF
j_call: TRBJ2-5; v_call: TRBV7-9; d_call: TRBD1; clone_size: many; cdr3_nt: TGTGCCAGCAGCCATGGGACAGAGAGTATTCAAGAGACCCAGTACTTC; cdr3_aa: CASSHGTESIQETQYF